This TCR beta chain emerged from a study of shared clonotypes between healthy human individuals. Study-level background: Ranging from 18 to 49 in age, donors were two women and three men.

Running of the assay took place at deep level. Assay: immunoSEQ multiplex PCR; the TCRdb copy retains only in-frame clones and omits some. The sample has roughly 2 million clones; approximately 94% are singletons. Germline V CDR1 and CDR2: GTSNPN, SVGIG (reference sequence). The CDR3 has 13 residues. V lost 1 base, J lost 11 bases, and 15 bases lay in between. General study results and limits: Enrolling few donors narrowed the genetic and exposure-history diversity that was represented. Some naive CD4 clonotypes, 4% to 6%, turned up in common across a few donors.

With regard to this clone: The target antigen is unknown.

Sequences were obtained from naive CD4+ T cells sorted from blood. Subset denoted: CD45RA+ positively selected. The chain has TRBV30 and TRBJ1-5; D is undetermined. This TCR was recovered from a man between 18 and 29 years old in good health. This CDR3 reads CAWSGPPSWSQHF. As DNA, the CDR3 is TGTGCCTGGAGTGGTCCACCCTCTTGGTCCCAGCATTTT.